Below, 9 T cell receptor beta chains from the same sample are listed, as sequenced in a study of regulatory T cells in long-lasting Graves disease. CDR3-region Arm-PCR and iRepertoire HTBI primers produced the TCR beta libraries. TCRdb called the multiplex PCR reads again in MiXCR, with one record for every CDR3 protein. The table includes about 500,000 distinct CDR3 sequences, about a sixth detected once. Documented time point: newly diagnosed GD, antithyroid drugs for less than 3 months. PBMCs provided the RNA from which the TCR library was made. A further study also used this sample, focusing on T cells in Graves' hyperthyroidism and ophthalmopathy.

The specimen comprised peripheral blood mononuclear cells (PBMCs), sampled at new diagnosis, from a patient treated with antithyroid drugs. The receptor source for this set is a middle-aged man with Graves disease.

This clonotype was detected ten times or more. The junction does not match germline at one end; this may be a read error. V gene TRBV6-1 combines with J gene TRBJ1-1; 7 bases match TRBD1. The CDR3 has 17 amino acids. CDR1 is MNHNS, CDR2 SASEGT, per germline. The CDR3 spells CASSEGGGRGREAEAFF. CDR3 DNA sequence: TGTGCCAGCAGCGAAGGCGGGGGTAGGGGGCGCGAGGCTGAAGCTTTCTTT.

This clonotype has only a few counts. This may arise from a read error, as a much more abundant clone is one base away. This sequence joins TRBV5-1 and TRBJ2-1, with 14 bases lining up with TRBD2. The CDR3 runs 16 residues. V shed 4 bases, J shed 8 bases, and the junction held 8 bases outside the gene matches. CDR1 SGHRS and CDR2 YFSETQ come from the germline V gene. The CDR3, as DNA: TGCGCCAGCAGCCTGGGCGGGACTAGCGGGAGCTATGAGCAGTTCTTC. Translating gives CASSLGGTSGSYEQFF.

The rearrangement joins TRBV25-1 to TRBJ2-7; TRBD1 matches at 8 bases. CDR1 and CDR2 (germline): MGHDK, SYGVNS. The ends lost 4 bases at V and 5 bases at J; junction bases unmatched: 7. The CDR3 has 14 amino acids. This CDR3 reads CASSGGTGKDEQYF. DNA for the CDR3: TGTGCCAGCAGTGGGGGGACAGGTAAAGACGAGCAGTACTTC.

V and J are TRBV27 and TRBJ2-3; TRBD2 aligns across 7 bases. Germline assignment: CDR1 MNHEY and CDR2 SMNVEV (reference sequence). The CDR3 runs 15 residues. V was clipped by 1 base and J by 1 base; unmatched bases: 2. CDR3 protein: CASSLWLAGTDTQYF. CDR3 in DNA: TGTGCCAGCAGTTTATGGCTAGCGGGCACAGATACGCAGTATTTT.

This clonotype was found many times. The chain is built from TRBV28 and TRBJ2-4; 7 bases fit TRBD2. Germline CDR1 reads MDHEN; CDR2 reads SYDVKM. The V and J ends lost 2 bases and 3 bases, in that order; junction bases with no gene match: 7. CDR3 length: 16 amino acids. The CDR3 DNA reads as TGTGCCAGCAGTTTAGGTGCGGGAGTGGGCAAAAACATTCAGTACTTC. The encoded protein is CASSLGAGVGKNIQYF.

The chain employs TRBV7-8 and TRBJ2-7; 8 positions match TRBD1. Losses at the gene ends were 4 bases for V and 2 bases for J; bases not matched to a gene: 16. In germline, CDR1 is SGHVS, CDR2 FQNEAQ. This CDR3 is built from 18 residues. In DNA form, the CDR3 reads TGTGCCAGCAGCTCTGACAGGGGCTGGATGAGGAGGCCCTACGAGCAGTACTTC. Protein sequence: CASSSDRGWMRRPYEQYF.

This clonotype was seen many times. V is TRBV5-1 and J is TRBJ2-7; 10 nucleotides line up with TRBD1. From germline, CDR1 is SGHRS and CDR2 YFSETQ. The trim removed 0 bases at V and 5 bases at J, leaving 5 bases unmatched. The CDR3 has 15 residues. CDR3 in amino acids: CASSLARDRGHEQYF. In nucleotides, the CDR3 is TGCGCCAGCAGCTTGGCCCGGGACAGGGGACACGAGCAGTACTTC.

On this clonotype itself: This sequence may be a read error, since a much larger clone differs from it by one base. This sequence joins TRBV24-1 and TRBJ2-7; TRBD2 aligns across 7 bases. Per germline, CDR1 KGHDR and CDR2 SFDVKD. With V trimmed by 5 bases and J by 5 bases, 8 bases remained unmatched. The CDR3 consists of 14 residues. The CDR3 reads CATSVSGGGNEQYF. The CDR3 nucleotides read TGTGCCACCAGTGTATCGGGAGGTGGCAACGAGCAGTACTTC.

This clonotype was seen ten or more times. The chain couples TRBV6-9 to TRBJ1-1; D may be TRBD1 (6 bases). Germline values: CDR1 MNHGY, CDR2 SVAAGI. The CDR3 contains 14 residues. V dropped 3 bases and J dropped 4 bases, with 12 bases sitting between them. The DNA of the CDR3 is TGTGCCAGCAGTTACGGCCAGGGGTTCACTGAAGCTTTCTTT. Translation: CASSYGQGFTEAFF.